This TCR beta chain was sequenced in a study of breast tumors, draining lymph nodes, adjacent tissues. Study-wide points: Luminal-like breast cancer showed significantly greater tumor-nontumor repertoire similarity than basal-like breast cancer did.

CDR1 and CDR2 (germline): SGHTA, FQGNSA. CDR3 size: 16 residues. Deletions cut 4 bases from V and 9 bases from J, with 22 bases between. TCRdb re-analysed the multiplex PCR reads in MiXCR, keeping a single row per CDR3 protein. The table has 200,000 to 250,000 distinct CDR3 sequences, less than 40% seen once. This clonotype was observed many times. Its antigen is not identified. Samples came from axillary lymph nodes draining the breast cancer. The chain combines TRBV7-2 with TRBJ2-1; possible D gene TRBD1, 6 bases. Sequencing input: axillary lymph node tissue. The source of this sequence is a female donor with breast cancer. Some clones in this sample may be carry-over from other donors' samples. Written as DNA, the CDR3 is TGTGCCAGCAGCTCCCCCCCGGGACACCGGGCCATTGAGCAGTTCTTC. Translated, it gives CASSSPPGHRAIEQFF.